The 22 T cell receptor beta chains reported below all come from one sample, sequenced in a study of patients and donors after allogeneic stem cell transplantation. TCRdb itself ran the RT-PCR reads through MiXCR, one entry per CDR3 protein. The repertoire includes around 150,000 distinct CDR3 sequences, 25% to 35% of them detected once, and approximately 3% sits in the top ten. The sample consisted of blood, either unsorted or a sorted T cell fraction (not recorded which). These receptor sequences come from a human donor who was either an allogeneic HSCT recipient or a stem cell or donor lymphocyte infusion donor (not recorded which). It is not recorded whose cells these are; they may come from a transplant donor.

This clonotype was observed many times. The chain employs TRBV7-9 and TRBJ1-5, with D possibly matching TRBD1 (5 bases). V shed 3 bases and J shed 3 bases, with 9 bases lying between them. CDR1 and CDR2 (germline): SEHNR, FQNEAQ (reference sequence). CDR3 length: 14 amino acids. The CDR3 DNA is TGTGCCAGCAGCTTCGGGGGTTTCAATCAGCCCCAGCATTTT. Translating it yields CASSFGGFNQPQHF.

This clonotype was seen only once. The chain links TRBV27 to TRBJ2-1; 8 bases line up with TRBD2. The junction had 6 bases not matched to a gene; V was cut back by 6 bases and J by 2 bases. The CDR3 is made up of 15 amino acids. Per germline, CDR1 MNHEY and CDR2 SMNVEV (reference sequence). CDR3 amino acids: CASSPPGLAYNEQFF. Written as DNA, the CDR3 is TGTGCCAGCAGCCCTCCGGGACTAGCCTACAATGAGCAGTTCTTC.

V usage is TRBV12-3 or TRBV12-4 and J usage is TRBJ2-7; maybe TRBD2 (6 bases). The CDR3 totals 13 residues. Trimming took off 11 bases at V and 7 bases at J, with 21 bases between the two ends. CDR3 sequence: CASAGPILEEQYF. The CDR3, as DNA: TGTGCCTCTGCGGGACCCATTTTGGAGGAGCAGTACTTC.

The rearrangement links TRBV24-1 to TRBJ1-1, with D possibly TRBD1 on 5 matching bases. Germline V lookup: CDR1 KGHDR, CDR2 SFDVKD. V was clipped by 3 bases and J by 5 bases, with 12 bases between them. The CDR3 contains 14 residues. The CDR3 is CATSDGALGTEAFF. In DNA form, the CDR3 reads TGTGCCACCAGTGATGGGGCCCTGGGGACTGAAGCTTTCTTT.

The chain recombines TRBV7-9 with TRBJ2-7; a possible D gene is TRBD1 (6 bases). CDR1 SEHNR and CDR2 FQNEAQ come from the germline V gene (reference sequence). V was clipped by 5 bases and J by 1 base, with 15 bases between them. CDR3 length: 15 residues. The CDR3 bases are TGTGCCAGCAGCAATTACAGGGACGCATCCTACGAGCAGTACTTC. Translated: CASSNYRDASYEQYF.

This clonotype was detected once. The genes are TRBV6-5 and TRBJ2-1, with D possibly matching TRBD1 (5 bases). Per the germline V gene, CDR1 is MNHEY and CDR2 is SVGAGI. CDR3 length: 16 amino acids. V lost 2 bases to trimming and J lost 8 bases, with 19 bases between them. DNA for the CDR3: TGTGCCAGCAGTTACGGGGCAGGACCCTACGCCCATGAGCAGTTCTTC. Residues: CASSYGAGPYAHEQFF.

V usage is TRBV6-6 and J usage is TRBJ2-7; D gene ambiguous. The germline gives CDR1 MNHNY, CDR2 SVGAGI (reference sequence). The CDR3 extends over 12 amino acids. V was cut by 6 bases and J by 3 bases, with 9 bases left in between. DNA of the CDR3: TGTGCCAGCAGGCCGGACCACTACGAGCAGTACTTC. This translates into CASRPDHYEQYF.

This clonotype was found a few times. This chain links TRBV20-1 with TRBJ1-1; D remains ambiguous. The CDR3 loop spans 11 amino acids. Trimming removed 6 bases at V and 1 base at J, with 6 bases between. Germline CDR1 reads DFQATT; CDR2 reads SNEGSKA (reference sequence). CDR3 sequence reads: CSALENTEAFF. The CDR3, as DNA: TGCAGTGCGCTAGAGAACACTGAAGCTTTCTTT.

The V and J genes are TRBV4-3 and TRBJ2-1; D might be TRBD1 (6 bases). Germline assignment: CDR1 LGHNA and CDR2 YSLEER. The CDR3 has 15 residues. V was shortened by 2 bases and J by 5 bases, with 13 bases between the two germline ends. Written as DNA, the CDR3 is TGCGCCAGCAGCCAACGGTACGGGGACAACAATGAGCAGTTCTTC. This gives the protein CASSQRYGDNNEQFF.

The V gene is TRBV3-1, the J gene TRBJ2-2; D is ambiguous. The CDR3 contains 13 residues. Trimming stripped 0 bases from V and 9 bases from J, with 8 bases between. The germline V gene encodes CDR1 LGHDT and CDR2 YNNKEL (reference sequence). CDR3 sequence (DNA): TGTGCCAGCAGCCAAGATAGTGTACGGGAGCTGTTTTTT. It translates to CASSQDSVRELFF.

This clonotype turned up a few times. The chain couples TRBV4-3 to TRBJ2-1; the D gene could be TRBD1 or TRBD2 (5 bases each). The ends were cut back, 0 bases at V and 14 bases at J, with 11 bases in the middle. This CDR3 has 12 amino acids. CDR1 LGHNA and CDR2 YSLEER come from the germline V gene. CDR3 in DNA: TGCGCCAGCAGCCAAGATGGGGGAGTAAAGTTCTTC. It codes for CASSQDGGVKFF.

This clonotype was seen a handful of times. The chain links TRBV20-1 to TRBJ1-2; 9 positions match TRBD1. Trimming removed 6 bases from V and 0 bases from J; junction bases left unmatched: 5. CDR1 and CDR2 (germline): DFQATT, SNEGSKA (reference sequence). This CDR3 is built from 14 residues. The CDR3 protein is CSAIDRGANYGYTF. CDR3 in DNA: TGCAGTGCAATTGACAGGGGGGCTAACTATGGCTACACCTTC.

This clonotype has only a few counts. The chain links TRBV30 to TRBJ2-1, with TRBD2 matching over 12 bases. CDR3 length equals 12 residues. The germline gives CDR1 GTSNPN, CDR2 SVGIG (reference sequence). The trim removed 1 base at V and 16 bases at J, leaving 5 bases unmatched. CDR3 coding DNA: TGTGCCTGGAGTGCGACTAGCGGGAGTTCTTTCTTC. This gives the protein CAWSATSGSSFF.

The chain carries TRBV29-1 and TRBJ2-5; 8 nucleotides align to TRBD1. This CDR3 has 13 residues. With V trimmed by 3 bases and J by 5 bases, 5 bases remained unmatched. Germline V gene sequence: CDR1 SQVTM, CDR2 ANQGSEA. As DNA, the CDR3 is TGCAGCGTTGATCAGGGGGCCCGGGAGACCCAGTACTTC. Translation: CSVDQGARETQYF. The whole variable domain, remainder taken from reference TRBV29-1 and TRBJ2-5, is SAVISQKPSRDICQRGTSLTIQCQVDSQVTMMFWYRQQPGQSLTLIATANQGSEATYESGFVIDKFPISRPNLTFSTLTVSNMSPEDSSIYLCSVDQGARETQYFGPGTRLLVL.

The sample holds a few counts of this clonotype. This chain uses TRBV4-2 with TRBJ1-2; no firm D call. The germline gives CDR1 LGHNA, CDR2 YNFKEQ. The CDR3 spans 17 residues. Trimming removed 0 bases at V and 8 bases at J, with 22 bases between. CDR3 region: CASSQEGVGGVHSGYTF. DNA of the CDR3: TGTGCCAGCAGCCAAGAAGGTGTCGGAGGAGTACACTCAGGCTACACCTTC.

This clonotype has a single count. The CDR3 sequence is CSARKGFYEQYF. CDR3 bases: TGCAGTGCTAGGAAGGGTTTCTACGAGCAGTACTTC. The chain joins TRBV20-1 to TRBJ2-7; D uncertain. CDR1 and CDR2 from the germline V gene are DFQATT and SNEGSKA (reference sequence). The CDR3 is made up of 12 amino acids. V was pared by 3 bases and J by 3 bases, with 9 bases between.

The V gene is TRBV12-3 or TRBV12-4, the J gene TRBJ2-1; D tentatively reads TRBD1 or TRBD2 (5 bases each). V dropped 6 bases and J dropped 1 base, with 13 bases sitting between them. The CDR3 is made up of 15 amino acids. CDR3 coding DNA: TGTGCCAGCAGCCAGGGACGGACTTCCTACAATGAGCAGTTCTTC. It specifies CASSQGRTSYNEQFF.

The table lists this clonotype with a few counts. DNA of the CDR3: TGTGCCAGCAGTTTACGGCCTACGAGCAATCAGCCCCAGCATTTT. It is translated as CASSLRPTSNQPQHF. The rearrangement joins TRBV12-3 or TRBV12-4 to TRBJ1-5, with D unclear. This CDR3 spans 15 amino acids. Deletions cut 2 bases from V and 1 base from J, with 9 bases between.

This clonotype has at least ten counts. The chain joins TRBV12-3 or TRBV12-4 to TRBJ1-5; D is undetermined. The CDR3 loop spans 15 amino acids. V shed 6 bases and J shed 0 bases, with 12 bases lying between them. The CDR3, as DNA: TGTGCCAGCAGCCCCGATCAGGCTAGCAATCAGCCCCAGCATTTT. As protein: CASSPDQASNQPQHF.

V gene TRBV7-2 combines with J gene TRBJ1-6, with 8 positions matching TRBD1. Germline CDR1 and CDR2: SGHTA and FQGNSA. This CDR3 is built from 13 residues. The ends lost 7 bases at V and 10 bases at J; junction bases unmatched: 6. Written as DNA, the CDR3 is TGTGCCAGCACCGACAGGGGCCGCTCACCCCTCCACTTT. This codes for CASTDRGRSPLHF.

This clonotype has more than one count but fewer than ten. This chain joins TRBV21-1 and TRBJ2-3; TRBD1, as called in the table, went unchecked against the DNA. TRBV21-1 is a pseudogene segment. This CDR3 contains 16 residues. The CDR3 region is CASSETREPHTDTQYF. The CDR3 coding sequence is TGTGCCAGCAGCGAAACCAGGGAACCCCACACAGATACGCAGTATTTT.

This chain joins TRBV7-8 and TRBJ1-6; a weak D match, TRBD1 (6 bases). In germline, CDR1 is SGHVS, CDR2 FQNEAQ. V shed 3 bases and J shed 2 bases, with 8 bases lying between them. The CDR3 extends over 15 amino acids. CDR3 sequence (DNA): TGTGCCAGCAGCTTCGGGACAACCTATAATTCACCCCTCCACTTT. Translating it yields CASSFGTTYNSPLHF. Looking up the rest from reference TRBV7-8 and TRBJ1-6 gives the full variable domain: GAGVSQSPRYKVAKRGQDVALRCDPISGHVSLFWYQQALGQGPEFLTYFQNEAQLDKSGLPSDRFFAERPEGSVSTLKIQRTQQEDSAVYLCASSFGTTYNSPLHFGNGTRLTVT.